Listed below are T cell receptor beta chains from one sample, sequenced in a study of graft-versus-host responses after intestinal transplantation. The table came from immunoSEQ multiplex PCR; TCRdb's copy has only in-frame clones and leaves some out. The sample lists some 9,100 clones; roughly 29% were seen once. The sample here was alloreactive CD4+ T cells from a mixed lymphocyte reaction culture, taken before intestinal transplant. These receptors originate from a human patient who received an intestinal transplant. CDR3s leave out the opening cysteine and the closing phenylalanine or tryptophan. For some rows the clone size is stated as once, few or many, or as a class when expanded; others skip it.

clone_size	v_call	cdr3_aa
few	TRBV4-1	ASSLGQGSTGELF
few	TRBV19	ASSMWNTEAF
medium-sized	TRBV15	ATSRDGGTIYNEQF
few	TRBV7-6	ASRLWPGQGYEQY
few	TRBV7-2	ASSPAGLYGYT
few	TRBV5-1	ASSFSGRDTGELF
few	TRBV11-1	ASSLAGRASYEQY
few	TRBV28	ASSFCDYRCPGELF
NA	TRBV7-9	ASSSPLRVPSYNEQF
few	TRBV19	ATRDRNYEQY
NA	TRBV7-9	AGEAPGPRAKNIQY
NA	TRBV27	ASTPGTVYNEQF
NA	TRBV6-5	ASSGSRGLTEAF
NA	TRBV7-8	ASSLYSRDTGELF
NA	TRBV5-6	ASSFSDTEAF
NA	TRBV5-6	ASSFPGLVNEQF
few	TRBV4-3	ASSQAPSDLTEQY
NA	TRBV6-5	ASSYGGGDTEAF
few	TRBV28	ASSSQMERVSYNEQF
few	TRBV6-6	ASSYMESGELF
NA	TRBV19	ASSLNRGQGNPKNIQY
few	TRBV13	ASSLGIGNEQF
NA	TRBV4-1	ASSHHTDTQY
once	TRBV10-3	AISGLSNQPQH
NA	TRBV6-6	ASSYSGLAGYNEQF
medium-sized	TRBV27	ASSLTGNQPQH
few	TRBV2	ASSGQGTTDTQY
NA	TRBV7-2	ASSLPSYEQY
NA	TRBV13	ASSSKGLGVETQY
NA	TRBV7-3	ASSRGDHNEQF
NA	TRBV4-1	ASSQEESSYEQY
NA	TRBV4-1	ASALGGRSNQPQH
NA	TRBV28	ASSFGRVISGELF
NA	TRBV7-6	ASSPSLRRSAQETQY
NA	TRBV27	ASSSGTSGSYEQY
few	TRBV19	ASALDQNAYNEQF
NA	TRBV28	ASTPWEQETQY
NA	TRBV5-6	ASSFNSAGYT
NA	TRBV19	ASRRGQGAYEQY
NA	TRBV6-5	ASSSPSYNEQF
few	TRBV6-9	ASSYPSGSYNEQF
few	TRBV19	ASSRTGTYNEQF
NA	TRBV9	ASSAAPRRGYT
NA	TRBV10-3	AITEGPFYGYT
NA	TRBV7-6	ASSLIGLAGVTGELF
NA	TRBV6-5	ASSFGPSGQETQY
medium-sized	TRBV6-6	ASSFSDYKDNEQF
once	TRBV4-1	ASSQMIFFGESSYEQY
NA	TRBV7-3	ASSLEPQGGEQF
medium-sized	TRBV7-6	ASSSTLGEKLF
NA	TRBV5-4	ASSPSGRSYEQY
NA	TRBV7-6	ASSFYAGSYEQY
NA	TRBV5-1	ASSLNYEQY
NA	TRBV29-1	RVEDGGGGGYGYT
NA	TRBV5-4	ASSFTGGNSPLH
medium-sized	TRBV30	AWRTGMNTEAF
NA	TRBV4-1	ASSQARGQGGNTIY
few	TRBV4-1	ASSQDVLAGATNEQY
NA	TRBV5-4	ASSLFWGGEAF
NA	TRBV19	ASRIPGGYQPQH